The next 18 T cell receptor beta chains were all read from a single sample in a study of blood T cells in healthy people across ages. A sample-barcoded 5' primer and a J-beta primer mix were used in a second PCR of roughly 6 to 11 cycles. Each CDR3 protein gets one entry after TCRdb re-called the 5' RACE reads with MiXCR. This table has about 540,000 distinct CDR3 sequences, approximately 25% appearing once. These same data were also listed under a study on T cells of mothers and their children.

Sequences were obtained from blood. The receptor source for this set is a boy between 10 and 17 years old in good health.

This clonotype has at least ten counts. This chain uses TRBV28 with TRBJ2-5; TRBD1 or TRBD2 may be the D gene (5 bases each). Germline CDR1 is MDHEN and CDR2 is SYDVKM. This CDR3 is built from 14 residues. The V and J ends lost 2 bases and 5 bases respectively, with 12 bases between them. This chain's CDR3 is CASSLQGERETQYF. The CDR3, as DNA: TGTGCCAGCAGTTTACAGGGAGAACGGGAGACCCAGTACTTC. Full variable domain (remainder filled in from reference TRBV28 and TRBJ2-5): DVKVTQSSRYLVKRTGEKVFLECVQDMDHENMFWYRQDPGLGLRLIYFSYDVKMKEKGDIPEGYSVSREKKERFSLILESASTNQTSMYLCASSLQGERETQYFGPGTRLLVL.

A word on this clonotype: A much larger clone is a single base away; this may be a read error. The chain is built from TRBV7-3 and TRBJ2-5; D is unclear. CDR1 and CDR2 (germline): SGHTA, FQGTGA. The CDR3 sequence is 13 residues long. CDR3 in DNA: TGTGCCAGCAGCTTAGGAACACAAGACACCCAGTACTTC. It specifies CASSLGTQDTQYF. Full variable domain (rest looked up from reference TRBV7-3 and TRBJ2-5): GAGVSQTPSNKVTEKGKYVELRCDPISGHTALYWYRQSLGQGPEFLIYFQGTGAADDSGLPNDRFFAVRPEGSVSTLKIQRTERGDSAVYLCASSLGTQDTQYFGPGTRLLVL.

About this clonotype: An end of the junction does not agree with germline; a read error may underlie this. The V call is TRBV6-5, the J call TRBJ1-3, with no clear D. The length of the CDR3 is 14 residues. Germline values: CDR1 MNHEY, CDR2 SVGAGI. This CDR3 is CASRDVISGNTVYF. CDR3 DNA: TGTGCCAGCAGGGACGTCATCTCTGGAAACACCGTATATTTT.

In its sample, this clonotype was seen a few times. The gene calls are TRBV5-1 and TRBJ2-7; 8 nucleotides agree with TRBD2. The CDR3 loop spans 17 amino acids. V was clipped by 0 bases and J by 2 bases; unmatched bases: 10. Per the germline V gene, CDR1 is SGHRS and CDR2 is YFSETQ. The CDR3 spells CASSLGPSGLVPYEQYF. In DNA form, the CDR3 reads TGCGCCAGCAGCTTGGGGCCCTCGGGACTAGTCCCCTACGAGCAGTACTTC.

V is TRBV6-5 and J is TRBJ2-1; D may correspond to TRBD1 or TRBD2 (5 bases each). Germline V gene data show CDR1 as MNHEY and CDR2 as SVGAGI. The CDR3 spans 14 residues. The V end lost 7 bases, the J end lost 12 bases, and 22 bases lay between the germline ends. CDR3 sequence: CASTGGREAGPQFF. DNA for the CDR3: TGTGCCAGCACTGGGGGTCGTGAGGCCGGCCCGCAGTTCTTC.

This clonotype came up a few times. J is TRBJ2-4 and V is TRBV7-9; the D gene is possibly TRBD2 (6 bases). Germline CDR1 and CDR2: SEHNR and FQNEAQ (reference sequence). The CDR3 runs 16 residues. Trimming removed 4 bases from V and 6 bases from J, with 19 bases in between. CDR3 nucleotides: TGTGCCAGCAGCTCGCGGGACTCCGGTAGGGGAAACATTCAGTACTTC. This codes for CASSSRDSGRGNIQYF.

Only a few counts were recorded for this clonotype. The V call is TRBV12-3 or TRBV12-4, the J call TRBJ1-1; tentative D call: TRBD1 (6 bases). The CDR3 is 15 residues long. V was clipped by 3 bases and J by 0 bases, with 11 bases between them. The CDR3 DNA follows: TGTGCCAGCAGTTTTCATGGGGGCATGAACACTGAAGCTTTCTTT. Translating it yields CASSFHGGMNTEAFF.

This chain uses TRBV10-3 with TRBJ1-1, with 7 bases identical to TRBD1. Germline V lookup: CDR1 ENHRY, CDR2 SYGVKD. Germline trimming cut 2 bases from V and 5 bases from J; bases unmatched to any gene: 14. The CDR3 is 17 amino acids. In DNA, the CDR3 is TGTGCCATCAGTGAGGCCACCTCCGACAGGGAAAGAACTGAAGCTTTCTTT. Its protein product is CAISEATSDRERTEAFF.

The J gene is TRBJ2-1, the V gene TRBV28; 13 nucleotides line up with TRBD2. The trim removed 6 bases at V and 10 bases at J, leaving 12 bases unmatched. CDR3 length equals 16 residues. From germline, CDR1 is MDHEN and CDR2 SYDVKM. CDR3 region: CASRAGTSGDLSEQFF. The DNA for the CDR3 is TGTGCCAGCAGGGCTGGGACTAGCGGGGACCTTTCCGAGCAGTTCTTC. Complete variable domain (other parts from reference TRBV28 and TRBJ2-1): DVKVTQSSRYLVKRTGEKVFLECVQDMDHENMFWYRQDPGLGLRLIYFSYDVKMKEKGDIPEGYSVSREKKERFSLILESASTNQTSMYLCASRAGTSGDLSEQFFGPGTRLTVL.

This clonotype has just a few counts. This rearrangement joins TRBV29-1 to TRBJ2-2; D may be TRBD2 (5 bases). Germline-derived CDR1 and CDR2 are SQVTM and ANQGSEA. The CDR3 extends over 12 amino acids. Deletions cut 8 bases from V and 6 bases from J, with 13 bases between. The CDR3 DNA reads TGCAGCACCGAGGTGGGAGCCGGGGAGCTGTTTTTT. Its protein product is CSTEVGAGELFF.

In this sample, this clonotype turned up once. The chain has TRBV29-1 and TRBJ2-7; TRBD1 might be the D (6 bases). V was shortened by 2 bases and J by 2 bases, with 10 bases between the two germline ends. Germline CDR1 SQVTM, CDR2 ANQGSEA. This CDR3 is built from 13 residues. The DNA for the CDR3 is TGCAGCGTTGAAAAGGGGGATACCTACGAGCAGTACTTC. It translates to CSVEKGDTYEQYF.

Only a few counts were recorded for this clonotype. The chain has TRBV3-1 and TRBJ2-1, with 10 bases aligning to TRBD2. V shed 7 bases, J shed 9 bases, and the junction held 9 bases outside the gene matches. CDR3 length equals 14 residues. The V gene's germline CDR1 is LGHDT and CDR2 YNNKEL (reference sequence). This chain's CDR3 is CASKASGRSVEQFF. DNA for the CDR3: TGTGCCAGCAAGGCTAGCGGGAGATCGGTTGAGCAGTTCTTC.

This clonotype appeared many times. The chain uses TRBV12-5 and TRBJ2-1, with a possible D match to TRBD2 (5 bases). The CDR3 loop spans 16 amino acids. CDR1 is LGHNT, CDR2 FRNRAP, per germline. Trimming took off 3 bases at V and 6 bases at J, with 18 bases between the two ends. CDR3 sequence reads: CASGFPGPTGVNEQFF. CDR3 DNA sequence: TGTGCTAGTGGTTTCCCAGGCCCCACCGGGGTCAATGAGCAGTTCTTC.

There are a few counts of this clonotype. The CDR3 region has the DNA TGTGCCAGCAGTTACCCAATCCGGAGGGGCCGGATGGAGGACATTCAGTACTTC. Residues: CASSYPIRRGRMEDIQYF. The J gene is TRBJ2-4, the V gene TRBV6-7; D is possibly TRBD2 (6 bases). TRBV6-7 is noted as an ORF with a role that remains uncertain. The CDR3 has 18 amino acids. The V end was cut by 2 bases, the J end by 8 bases, with 25 bases between.

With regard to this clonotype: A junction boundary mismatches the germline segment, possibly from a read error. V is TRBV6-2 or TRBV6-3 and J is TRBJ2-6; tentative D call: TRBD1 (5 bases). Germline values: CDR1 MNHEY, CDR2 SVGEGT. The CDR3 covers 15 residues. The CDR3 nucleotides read TGTGCCAGCAGATTGGTTTCGTCTGGGGCCAGCGTCCTGACTTTC. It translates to CASRLVSSGASVLTF.

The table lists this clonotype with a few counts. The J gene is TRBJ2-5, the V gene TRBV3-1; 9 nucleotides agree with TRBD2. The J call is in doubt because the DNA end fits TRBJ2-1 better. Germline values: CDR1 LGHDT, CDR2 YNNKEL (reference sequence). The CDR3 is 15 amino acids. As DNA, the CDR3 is TGTGCCAGCAGCCCCCTCAGTAGCGGGGGAGTTGAGCAGTTCTTC. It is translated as CASSPLSSGGVEQFF.

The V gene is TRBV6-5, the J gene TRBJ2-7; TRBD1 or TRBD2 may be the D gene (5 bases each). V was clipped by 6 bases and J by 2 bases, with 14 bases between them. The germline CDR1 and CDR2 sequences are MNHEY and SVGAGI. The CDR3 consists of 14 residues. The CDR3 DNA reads TGTGCCAGCAGCCCCCAGGGACCGACCTACGAGCAGTACTTC. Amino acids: CASSPQGPTYEQYF.

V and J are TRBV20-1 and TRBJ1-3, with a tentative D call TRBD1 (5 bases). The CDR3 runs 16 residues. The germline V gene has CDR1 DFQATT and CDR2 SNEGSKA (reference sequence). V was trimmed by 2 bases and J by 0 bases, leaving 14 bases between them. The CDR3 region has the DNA TGCAGTGCTAGATATGACAAGGGGATCTCTGGAAACACCATATATTTT. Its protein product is CSARYDKGISGNTIYF.